Given below is one T cell receptor (beta chain) in context. Its specificity is not known. These data are taken from a study of T cell repertoires in cytomegalovirus infection. Background on the study: CMV infection plus the matching HLA type was flagged by public TCR beta signatures. Study-wide results and limits: Based on cumulative public TCR beta family frequency, carriers of CMV plus the relevant HLA were identified. HLA-C-restricted CMV-specific TCR beta clonotypes were dominant in the ex vivo response.

V lost 0 bases and J lost 6, with 6 bases in between. Germline CDR1 reads LGHNA; CDR2 reads YNFKEQ. This CDR3 has 12 amino acids. TCRdb reanalysed the reads using MiXCR and keeps one entry per CDR3 protein. The sample records 500,000 or so distinct CDR3 sequences, approximately 15% being singletons. This chain joins TRBV4-2 and TRBJ2-7; D not resolved. The TCR comes from a human donor in good health (CMV status not recorded). Some clones in this sample may be carry-over from other donors' samples. Material: CD8+ T cells from PBMCs. CDR3 in amino acids: CASSQESSEQYF. The CDR3 coding sequence is TGTGCCAGCAGCCAAGAGTCATCCGAGCAGTACTTC.